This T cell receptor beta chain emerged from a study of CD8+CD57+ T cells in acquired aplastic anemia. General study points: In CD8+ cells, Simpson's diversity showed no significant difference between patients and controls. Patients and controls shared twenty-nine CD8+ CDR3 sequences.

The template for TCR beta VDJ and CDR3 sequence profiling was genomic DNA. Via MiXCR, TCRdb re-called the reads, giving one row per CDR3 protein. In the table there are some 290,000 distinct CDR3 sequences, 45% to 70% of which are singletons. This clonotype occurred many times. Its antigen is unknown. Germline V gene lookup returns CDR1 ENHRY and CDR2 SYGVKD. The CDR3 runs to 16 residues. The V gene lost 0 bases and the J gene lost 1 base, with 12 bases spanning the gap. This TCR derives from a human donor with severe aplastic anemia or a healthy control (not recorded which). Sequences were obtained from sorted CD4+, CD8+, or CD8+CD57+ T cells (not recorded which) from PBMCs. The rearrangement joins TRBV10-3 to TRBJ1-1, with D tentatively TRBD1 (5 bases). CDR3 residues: CAISESNGRANTEAFF. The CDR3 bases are TGTGCCATCAGTGAGTCAAACGGCAGGGCGAACACTGAAGCTTTCTTT.